These T cell receptor beta chains were read from a single sample in a study of CD8+CD57+ T cells in acquired aplastic anemia. TCRdb itself ran the reads through MiXCR, one entry per CDR3 protein. The sample yields tens of thousands of distinct CDR3 sequences, about 70% seen once. Sequencing was done on a sample of sorted CD4+, CD8+, or CD8+CD57+ T cells (not recorded which) from PBMCs. Receptors originate from a human donor in good health, serving as a control. CDR3s include the opening cysteine and the closing phenylalanine or tryptophan. A D gene is named only where the DNA matches it firmly. Size is stated for part of the rows, as once, few or many counts, or as a class when the clone is expanded.

j_call clone_size d_call v_call cdr3_aa cdr3_nt
TRBJ1-1 few - TRBV25-1 CASSELSGRRSGVTEAFF TGTGCCAGCAGTGAATTGAGTGGAAGAAGGTCCGGGGTCACTGAAGCTTTCTTT
TRBJ2-7 few - TRBV2 CASRQGYEQYF TGTGCCAGCAGACAGGGCTACGAGCAGTACTTC
TRBJ1-5 many TRBD1 TRBV6-1 CASSEARTGYQPQHF TGTGCCAGCAGTGAGGCGAGGACAGGGTATCAGCCCCAGCATTTT
TRBJ1-4 once TRBD1 TRBV25-1 CASSHPGTGGEKLFF TGTGCCAGCAGTCACCCCGGGACAGGAGGTGAAAAACTGTTTTTT
TRBJ2-5 - - TRBV7-2 CASSLGVTEETQYF TGTGCCAGCAGCTTAGGGGTGACAGAAGAGACCCAGTACTTC
TRBJ2-7 - - TRBV29-1 CSVGVGGEQYF TGCAGCGTAGGAGTGGGGGGCGAGCAGTACTTC
TRBJ2-7 many TRBD1 TRBV13 CASSPTRTGGNGEQYF TGTGCCAGCAGCCCCACCCGGACAGGGGGAAATGGCGAGCAGTACTTC
TRBJ1-2 - - TRBV12-3/TRBV12-4 CASSLTGQGYTF TGTGCCAGCAGTTTAACAGGGCAGGGCTACACCTTC
TRBJ2-6 - - TRBV19 CASSADSGANVLTF TGTGCCAGTAGTGCTGACTCTGGGGCCAACGTCCTGACTTTC
TRBJ2-5 - TRBD2 TRBV29-1 CSVAGGGETQYF TGCAGCGTTGCGGGGGGGGGAGAGACCCAGTACTTC
TRBJ2-7 - TRBD1 TRBV19 CASSIGQGSVYEQYF TGTGCCAGTAGTATTGGACAGGGTTCAGTCTACGAGCAGTACTTC
TRBJ2-7 - TRBD1 TRBV29-1 CSVQAGTGGYEQYF TGCAGCGTCCAGGCCGGGACAGGGGGCTACGAGCAGTACTTC
TRBJ2-7 many - TRBV28 CASNRPYGSSYEQYF TGTGCCAGCAACCGGCCCTACGGTTCCTCCTACGAGCAGTACTTC
TRBJ2-1 many TRBD2 TRBV3-1 CASSQGNRGTRYNEQFF TGTGCCAGCAGCCAAGGAAATCGGGGGACTAGATACAATGAGCAGTTCTTC
TRBJ1-5 few - TRBV19 CTSSIGQGFNQPQHF TGTACCAGTAGTATTGGGCAGGGGTTCAATCAGCCCCAGCATTTT
TRBJ1-5 few - TRBV10-2 CASSEDGSNQPQHF TGCGCCAGCAGTGAGGACGGAAGCAATCAGCCCCAGCATTTT
TRBJ2-5 - - TRBV10-3 CAISVGETQYF TGTGCCATCAGTGTGGGGGAGACCCAGTACTTC
TRBJ2-1 many - TRBV29-1 CSVETGSYNEQFF TGCAGCGTTGAGACAGGCTCCTACAATGAGCAGTTCTTC
TRBJ2-6 many TRBD1 TRBV4-3 CASSQGLTGDAGANVLTF TGCGCCAGCAGCCAAGGCCTGACAGGGGATGCTGGGGCCAACGTCCTGACTTTC
TRBJ2-2 - - TRBV11-1 CASSLSGELFF TGTGCCAGCAGCCTATCCGGGGAGCTGTTTTTT
TRBJ2-3 - - TRBV19 CASSIGRARPTDTQYF TGTGCCAGTAGTATAGGCAGGGCCCGTCCCACAGATACGCAGTATTTT
TRBJ1-3 once - TRBV19 CASMATEGNTIYF TGTGCCAGTATGGCCACCGAGGGAAACACCATATATTTT
TRBJ2-3 - - TRBV12-3/TRBV12-4 CASSLVHRDTQYF TGTGCCAGCAGTTTAGTACACAGGGATACGCAGTATTTT
TRBJ1-6 - - TRBV7-2 CASSLGLGDSPLHF TGTGCCAGCAGCTTAGGGTTGGGGGATTCACCCCTCCACTTT
TRBJ2-3 many - TRBV5-1 CASSPEGTDTQYF TGCGCCAGCAGCCCGGAGGGCACAGATACGCAGTATTTT
TRBJ2-7 - TRBD1 TRBV20-1 CSAGDRGRGYEQYF TGCAGTGCTGGTGACAGGGGAAGAGGATACGAGCAGTACTTC
TRBJ2-3 - TRBD2 TRBV20-1 CSARVGTSGGAGDTQYF TGCAGTGCTAGAGTCGGGACTAGCGGGGGGGCCGGAGATACGCAGTATTTT
TRBJ1-6 - - TRBV7-9 CASSLLEGSPLHF TGTGCCAGCAGCTTACTTGAAGGCTCACCCCTCCACTTT
TRBJ1-2 once - TRBV2 CASSDKGDDYGYTF TGTGCCAGCAGTGACAAGGGGGATGACTATGGCTACACCTTC
TRBJ1-1 once TRBD1 TRBV2 CASTGTGSEAFF TGTGCCAGCACCGGGACAGGATCTGAAGCTTTCTTT
TRBJ2-5 many TRBD1 TRBV6-2/TRBV6-3 CASSYRTGLIPKETQYF TGTGCCAGCAGTTACCGGACAGGGCTTATTCCTAAAGAGACCCAGTACTTC
TRBJ1-2 - - TRBV25-1 CASSGIEGPNYGYTF TGTGCCAGCAGTGGGATTGAGGGGCCTAACTATGGCTACACCTTC
TRBJ2-7 once - TRBV12-3/TRBV12-4 CASSSGSSYEQYF TGTGCCAGCAGTTCAGGGAGCTCCTACGAGCAGTACTTC
TRBJ2-7 - TRBD1 TRBV10-3 CAVSGRDRGHEQYF TGTGCCGTCAGTGGGCGGGACAGGGGCCACGAGCAGTACTTC
TRBJ1-6 few - TRBV20-1 CSARPLDSPLHF TGCAGTGCTAGGCCACTGGATTCACCCCTCCACTTT
TRBJ1-6 - - TRBV20-1 CSAIGPYNSPLHF TGCAGTGCCATAGGTCCTTATAATTCACCCCTCCACTTT
TRBJ1-1 few - TRBV12-3/TRBV12-4 CASSPRPGPITEAFF TGTGCCAGCAGCCCCAGGCCAGGGCCGATCACTGAAGCTTTCTTT
TRBJ1-3 - - TRBV7-8 CASSLSRGNTIYF TGTGCCAGCAGCTTATCGCGTGGAAACACCATATATTTT
TRBJ1-2 - - TRBV5-1 CASSLSGAQNYGYTF TGCGCCAGCAGCTTGTCAGGGGCGCAAAACTATGGCTACACCTTC
TRBJ2-1 - TRBD1 TRBV11-2 CASIQTGGHGSYNEQFF TGTGCCAGTATCCAAACAGGGGGCCACGGCTCCTACAATGAGCAGTTCTTC
TRBJ2-3 - - TRBV11-2 CASSSDYRGTDTQYF TGTGCCAGCAGCTCGGACTACCGGGGCACAGATACGCAGTATTTT
TRBJ2-2 - TRBD2 TRBV15 CATSRERGGRSGELFF TGTGCCACCAGCAGAGAGCGGGGGGGAAGGTCCGGGGAGCTGTTTTTT
TRBJ1-2 - - TRBV19 CASSIDLSRDYGYTF TGTGCCAGTAGTATAGATCTATCCAGGGACTATGGCTACACCTTC
TRBJ2-1 - - TRBV29-1 CSVEAAASEQFF TGCAGCGTTGAGGCTGCGGCTAGTGAGCAGTTCTTC
TRBJ2-3 - TRBD2 TRBV7-6 CASSLGTSGRSTDTQYF TGTGCCAGCAGCTTAGGGACTAGCGGGAGGTCCACAGATACGCAGTATTTT
TRBJ2-7 - - TRBV10-3 CASSYGDHSYEQYF TGTGCCAGCAGTTACGGGGACCACTCCTACGAGCAGTACTTC
TRBJ1-2 - - TRBV15 CATRGEGDGYTF TGTGCCACCAGAGGGGAGGGTGATGGCTACACCTTC
TRBJ1-1 - - TRBV15 CATSRDGTVNTEAFF TGTGCCACCAGCAGAGATGGAACGGTGAACACTGAAGCTTTCTTT
TRBJ2-7 once - TRBV29-1 CSVEAGDAEYEQYF TGCAGCGTTGAAGCGGGGGATGCGGAGTACGAGCAGTACTTC
TRBJ2-1 - TRBD1 TRBV19 CASSTGQYNEQFF TGTGCCAGTAGTACGGGACAGTACAATGAGCAGTTCTTC
TRBJ1-5 - - TRBV20-1 CSAIPRAGNQPQHF TGCAGTGCTATACCCAGGGCAGGCAATCAGCCCCAGCATTTT
TRBJ1-5 - - TRBV25-1 CAISESIRGDQPQHF TGTGCCATCAGTGAGTCGATCAGGGGCGATCAGCCCCAGCATTTT
TRBJ2-2 once - TRBV19 CASTPQPNTGELFF TGTGCCAGTACCCCGCAGCCGAACACCGGGGAGCTGTTTTTT
TRBJ2-7 few TRBD2 TRBV7-2 CASSRGGGHYEQYF TGTGCCAGCAGTCGCGGGGGGGGTCACTACGAGCAGTACTTC
TRBJ1-6 - TRBD1 TRBV10-3 CAMRNRGNSPLHF TGTGCCATGAGAAACAGGGGGAATTCACCCCTCCACTTT
TRBJ2-5 - - TRBV2 CASTVPRETQYF TGTGCCAGCACCGTCCCTAGGGAGACCCAGTACTTC
TRBJ2-5 once - TRBV25-1 CASSGSGKSQETQYF TGTGCCAGCAGTGGGTCAGGGAAAAGCCAAGAGACCCAGTACTTC